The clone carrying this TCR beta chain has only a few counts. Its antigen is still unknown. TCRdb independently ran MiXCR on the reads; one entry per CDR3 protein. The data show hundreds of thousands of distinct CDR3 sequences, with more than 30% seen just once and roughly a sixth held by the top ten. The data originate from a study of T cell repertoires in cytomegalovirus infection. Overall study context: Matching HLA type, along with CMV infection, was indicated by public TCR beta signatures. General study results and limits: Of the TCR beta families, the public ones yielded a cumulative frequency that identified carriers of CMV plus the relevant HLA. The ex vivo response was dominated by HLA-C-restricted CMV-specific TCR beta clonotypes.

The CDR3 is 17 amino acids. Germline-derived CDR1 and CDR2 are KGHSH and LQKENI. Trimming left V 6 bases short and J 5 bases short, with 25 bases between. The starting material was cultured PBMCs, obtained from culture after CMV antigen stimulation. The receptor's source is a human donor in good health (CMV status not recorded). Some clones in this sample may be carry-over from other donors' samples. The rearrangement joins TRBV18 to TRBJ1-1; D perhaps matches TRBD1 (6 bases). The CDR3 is CASSPQALTGPATEAFF. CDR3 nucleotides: TGTGCCAGCTCCCCCCAGGCGCTTACAGGGCCTGCTACTGAAGCTTTCTTT. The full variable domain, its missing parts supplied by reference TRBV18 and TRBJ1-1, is NAGVMQNPRHLVRRRGQEARLRCSPMKGHSHVYWYRQLPEEGLKFMVYLQKENIIDESGMPKERFSAEFPKEGPSILRIQQVVRGDSAAYFCASSPQALTGPATEAFFGQGTRLTVV.